This TCR beta chain was observed in a study of identical twins (TCRdb year 2016). Context from the whole study: To test whether fetal clonotypes persist, the study used deep sequencing on TCR alpha and beta repertoires from monozygotic twins, unrelated adults of various ages, and cord blood. To rule out contamination, replicate twin experiments were performed at different times with different library preparation protocols. What the authors observed across the whole study: Out-of-frame TCR alpha sharing in monozygotic twins was systematically underestimated by recombination models, whereas sharing between unrelated individuals was in agreement with the recombination models. Abundant cord blood beta clonotypes carried fewer insertions; young adult naive repertoires showed a weaker similar trend, while memory repertoires showed none. Invariant T cells such as MAIT and iNKT could partly confound zero-insertion analyses, although diverse VJ usage argued against such confounding for most clonotypes. Because the same donors could not be followed over many years, the conclusions depended on cross-sectional statistical analysis. Compared with coincidental sharing between unrelated individuals, an excess of low generation-probability sequences was observed among out-of-frame TCR alpha sequences shared between twins. Excess twin sharing in beta out-of-frame sequences was weaker because fewer shared sequences lowered the signal-to-noise ratio.

This clonotype was recorded many times. The specificity of this receptor is unknown. Base-call qualities are not available, and no considerably larger clone is one nucleotide away. Libraries were prepared through 5' RACE. For sequencing, an Illumina HiSeq 2000 was employed. Template switching introduced a universal primer binding site; the final cDNA contained a unique molecular identifier, enabling accurate counting of TCR cDNA molecules. Specific primers in the conserved constant-segment region were used to synthesize first-strand cDNA for TCR alpha and beta chains. To control for contamination, every cDNA library was double barcoded, receiving both a SMART-Mk sample barcode and Illumina barcodes. TruSeq adapter sequences, together with Illumina sample barcodes, were added in two successive PCR steps. Sequencing of the TCR alpha and beta cDNA libraries was done on the Illumina HiSeq platform using custom primers. On the authors' methods: Raw reads were processed with MiGEC to extract unique molecular identifiers, and MiXCR was used to determine CDR3 positions. For each individual, recombination models were inferred using an EM algorithm with the repgenHMM and IGoR tools. The tcR package in R was used for shared clonotype analysis, with sharing normalized by the product of cloneset sizes. To study raw recombination free of thymic and clonal selection effects, out-of-frame nonproductive sequences were analyzed. TCRdb reworked the public reads: Q25 trimming with fastp, MiXCR clone assembly, productive beta chains retained. One record per CDR3 amino acid sequence lists the most common genes and DNA. Clone size and V and J calls follow TCRdb, not the original study. This sample has just under 650,000 distinct CDR3 sequences in its table, and roughly 6.6% of those were observed once. The biggest ten clones account for 1.6% of the sample.

Every donor in the study was a healthy Caucasian. Three pairs of female monozygotic twins, all aged roughly 18 to 29 years, were included in the twin cohort. Peripheral blood mononuclear cells were used as the source from which RNA for TCR libraries was isolated. The germline V gene supplies CDR1 SGHRS and CDR2 YFSETQ. V drops 4 bases and J drops 9 bases, leaving 19 bases in between. The CDR3 runs 15 residues from the cysteine to the phenylalanine. The only DNA kept is the CDR3, 45 bases in frame from the first base. A further study also used this sample, focusing on yellow fever vaccine responses in identical twins. The second study's paper adds: According to the authors, in identical twins the way T cells responded to vaccination appeared partly convergent and partly personalized. In the study, vaccine-responding T cell clones were precisely tracked in identical twins.

This clonotype was obtained from a woman between 18 and 30 years old in good health. This receptor chain uses TRBV5-1 and TRBJ2-2; a weak D assignment points to TRBD2 (6 bases agree). Sequencing used PBMCs. The CDR3 protein is CASSPGEVYSRELFF. The DNA sequence is as follows: TGCGCCAGCAGCCCCGGGGAGGTCTACTCTCGGGAGCTGTTTTTT.